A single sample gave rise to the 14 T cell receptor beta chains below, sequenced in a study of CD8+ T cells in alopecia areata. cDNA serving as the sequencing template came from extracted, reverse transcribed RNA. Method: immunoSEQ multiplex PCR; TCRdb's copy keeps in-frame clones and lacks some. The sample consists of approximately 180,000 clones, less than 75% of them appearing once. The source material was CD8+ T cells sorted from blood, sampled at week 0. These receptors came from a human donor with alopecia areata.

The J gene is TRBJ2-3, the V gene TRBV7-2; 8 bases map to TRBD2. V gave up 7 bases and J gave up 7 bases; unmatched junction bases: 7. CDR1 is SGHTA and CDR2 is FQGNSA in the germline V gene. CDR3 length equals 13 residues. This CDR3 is CASTPGGAYTQYF. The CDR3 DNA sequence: TGTGCCAGCACCCCGGGGGGGGCTTATACGCAGTATTTT.

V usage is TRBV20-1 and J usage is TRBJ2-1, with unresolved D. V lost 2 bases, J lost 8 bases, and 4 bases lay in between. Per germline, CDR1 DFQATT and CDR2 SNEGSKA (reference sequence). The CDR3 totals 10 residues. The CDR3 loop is CSARRYEQFF. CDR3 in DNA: TGCAGTGCTAGAAGGTATGAGCAGTTCTTC.

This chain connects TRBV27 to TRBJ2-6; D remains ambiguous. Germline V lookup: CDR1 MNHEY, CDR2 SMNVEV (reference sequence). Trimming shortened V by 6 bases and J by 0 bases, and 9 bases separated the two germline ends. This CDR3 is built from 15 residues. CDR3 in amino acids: CASRTVSSGANVLTF. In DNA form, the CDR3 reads TGTGCCAGCAGGACGGTGAGCTCTGGGGCCAACGTCCTGACTTTC. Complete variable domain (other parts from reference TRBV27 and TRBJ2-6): EAQVTQNPRYLITVTGKKLTVTCSQNMNHEYMSWYRQDPGLGLRQIYYSMNVEVTDKGDVPEGYKVSRKEKRNFPLILESPSPNQTSLYFCASRTVSSGANVLTFGAGSRLTVL.

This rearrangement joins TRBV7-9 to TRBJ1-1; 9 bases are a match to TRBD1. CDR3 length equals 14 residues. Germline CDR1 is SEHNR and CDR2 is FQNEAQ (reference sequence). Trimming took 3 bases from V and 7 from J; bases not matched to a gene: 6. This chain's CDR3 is CASSFGDRGFEAFF. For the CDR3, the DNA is TGTGCCAGCAGCTTTGGAGACAGGGGGTTTGAAGCTTTCTTT.

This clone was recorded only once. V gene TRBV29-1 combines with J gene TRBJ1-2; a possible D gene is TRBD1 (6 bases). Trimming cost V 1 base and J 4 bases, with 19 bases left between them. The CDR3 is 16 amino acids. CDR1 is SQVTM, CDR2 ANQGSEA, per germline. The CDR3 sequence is CSVEGRPRGRSYGYTF. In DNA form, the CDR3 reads TGCAGCGTTGAAGGCCGGCCACGGGGGCGCAGCTATGGCTACACCTTC.

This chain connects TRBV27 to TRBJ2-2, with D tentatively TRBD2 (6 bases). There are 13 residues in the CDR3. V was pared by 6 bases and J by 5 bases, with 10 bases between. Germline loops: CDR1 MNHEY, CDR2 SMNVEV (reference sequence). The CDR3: CASSGSFTGELFF. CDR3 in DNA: TGTGCCAGCAGCGGGAGCTTTACCGGGGAGCTGTTTTTT.

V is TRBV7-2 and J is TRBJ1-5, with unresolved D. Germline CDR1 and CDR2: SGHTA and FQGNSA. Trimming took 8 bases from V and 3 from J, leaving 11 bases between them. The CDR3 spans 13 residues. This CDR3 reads CASGMGYNQPQHF. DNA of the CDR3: TGTGCCAGCGGAATGGGTTACAATCAGCCCCAGCATTTT. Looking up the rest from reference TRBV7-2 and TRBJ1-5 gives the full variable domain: GAGVSQSPSNKVTEKGKDVELRCDPISGHTALYWYRQSLGQGLEFLIYFQGNSAPDKSGLPSDRFSAERTGGSVSTLTIQRTQQEDSAVYLCASGMGYNQPQHFGDGTRLSIL.

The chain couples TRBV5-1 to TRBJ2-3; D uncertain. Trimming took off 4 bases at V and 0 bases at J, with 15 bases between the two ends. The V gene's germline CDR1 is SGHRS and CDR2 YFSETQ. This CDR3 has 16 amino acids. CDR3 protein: CASSPHEVLSTDTQYF. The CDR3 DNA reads TGCGCCAGCAGCCCCCACGAGGTGCTAAGCACAGATACGCAGTATTTT.

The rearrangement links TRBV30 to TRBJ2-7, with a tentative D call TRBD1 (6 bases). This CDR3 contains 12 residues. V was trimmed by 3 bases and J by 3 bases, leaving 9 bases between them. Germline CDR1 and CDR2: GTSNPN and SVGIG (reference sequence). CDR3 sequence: CAWRLDSYEQYF. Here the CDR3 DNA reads TGTGCCTGGAGGTTGGACAGCTACGAGCAGTACTTC. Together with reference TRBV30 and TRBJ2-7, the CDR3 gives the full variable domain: SQTIHQWPATLVQPVGSPLSLECTVEGTSNPNLYWYRQAAGRGLQLLFYSVGIGQISSEVPQNLSASRPQDRQFILSSKKLLLSDSGFYLCAWRLDSYEQYFGPGTRLTVT.

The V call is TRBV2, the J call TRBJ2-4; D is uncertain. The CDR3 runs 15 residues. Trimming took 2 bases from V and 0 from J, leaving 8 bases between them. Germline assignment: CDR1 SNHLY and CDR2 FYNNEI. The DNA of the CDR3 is TGTGCCAGCAGTGAATTCGATCTAGCCAAAAACATTCAGTACTTC. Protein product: CASSEFDLAKNIQYF.

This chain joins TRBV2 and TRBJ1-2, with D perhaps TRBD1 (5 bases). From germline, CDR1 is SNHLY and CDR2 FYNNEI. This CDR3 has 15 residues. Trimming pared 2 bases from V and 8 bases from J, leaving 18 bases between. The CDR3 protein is CASSESPTGRLGYTF. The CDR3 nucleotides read TGTGCCAGCAGTGAATCACCTACGGGACGGTTAGGCTACACCTTC.

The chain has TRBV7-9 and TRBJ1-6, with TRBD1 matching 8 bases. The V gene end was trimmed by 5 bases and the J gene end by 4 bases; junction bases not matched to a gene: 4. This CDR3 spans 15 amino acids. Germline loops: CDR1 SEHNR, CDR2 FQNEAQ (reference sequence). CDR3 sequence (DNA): TGTGCCAGCAGCCAGGACAGGGAATATAATTCACCCCTCCACTTT. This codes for CASSQDREYNSPLHF.

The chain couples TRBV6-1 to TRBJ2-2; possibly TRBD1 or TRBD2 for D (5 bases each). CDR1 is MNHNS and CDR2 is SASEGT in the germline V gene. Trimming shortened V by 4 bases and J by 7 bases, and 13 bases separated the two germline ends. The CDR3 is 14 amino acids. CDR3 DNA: TGTGCCAGCAGTGTTGCCGGGGCGAGCGGGGAGCTGTTTTTT. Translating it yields CASSVAGASGELFF.

CDR3 in amino acids: CASSLGRTGKETQYF. The CDR3 region has the DNA TGTGCCAGCAGCTTGGGGCGGACAGGGAAAGAGACCCAGTACTTC. The chain recombines TRBV5-6 with TRBJ2-5; TRBD1 aligns across 8 bases. The CDR3 totals 15 residues. Trimming cost V 0 bases and J 3 bases; bases outside gene matches: 4. The germline CDR1 and CDR2 sequences are SGHDT and YYEEEE.